These T cell receptor beta chains were read from a single sample in a study of CD8 T cells in ankylosing spondylitis. TCRdb passed the 5' RACE reads through MiXCR, listing each CDR3 protein once. The sample shows about 330,000 distinct CDR3 sequences, approximately 8.2% of them seen only once. Material: blood, either unsorted or a sorted T cell fraction (not recorded which). These receptors came from a male donor with ankylosing spondylitis. Each CDR3 is given with its conserved first and last residue. The order of the fields is D gene, V gene, J gene, clone size, CDR3 protein, CDR3 DNA. D genes are given only for firm matches. Not every row has a clone size; where given, it reads once, few, many or a size class.

d_call: .; v_call: TRBV9; j_call: TRBJ2-7; clone_size: .; cdr3_aa: CASSVDSYGTSYEQYF; cdr3_nt: TGTGCCAGCAGCGTAGACAGCTATGGAACCTCCTACGAGCAGTACTTC
d_call: TRBD1; v_call: TRBV12-3/TRBV12-4; j_call: TRBJ2-5; clone_size: .; cdr3_aa: CASSLRTGLIQTQYF; cdr3_nt: TGTGCCAGCAGTTTACGGACAGGGCTTATACAGACCCAGTACTTC
d_call: .; v_call: TRBV19; j_call: TRBJ2-7; clone_size: .; cdr3_aa: CASSIGSGAYEQYF; cdr3_nt: TGTGCCAGTAGTATTGGTTCAGGGGCCTACGAGCAGTACTTC
d_call: .; v_call: TRBV20-1; j_call: TRBJ1-2; clone_size: many; cdr3_aa: CSVSVPYGYTF; cdr3_nt: TGCAGTGTCAGTGTGCCCTATGGCTACACCTTC
d_call: .; v_call: TRBV29-1; j_call: TRBJ2-1; clone_size: few; cdr3_aa: CSVDTRDSPHEQFF; cdr3_nt: TGCAGCGTGGACACTAGGGACTCCCCTCATGAGCAGTTCTTC
d_call: .; v_call: TRBV4-2; j_call: TRBJ2-1; clone_size: .; cdr3_aa: CASSQRPGDYNEQFF; cdr3_nt: TGTGCCAGCAGCCAACGACCGGGGGACTACAATGAGCAGTTCTTC
d_call: .; v_call: TRBV20-1; j_call: TRBJ1-1; clone_size: few; cdr3_aa: CSARPEGESWNTEAFF; cdr3_nt: TGCAGTGCTCGGCCGGAGGGGGAAAGTTGGAACACTGAAGCTTTCTTT
d_call: .; v_call: TRBV20-1; j_call: TRBJ2-3; clone_size: .; cdr3_aa: CSARSRTSSTDTQYF; cdr3_nt: TGCAGTGCTAGGTCTAGGACATCTAGCACAGATACGCAGTATTTT
d_call: .; v_call: TRBV7-6; j_call: TRBJ2-2; clone_size: many; cdr3_aa: CASSLEYRVTGELFF; cdr3_nt: TGTGCCAGCAGCCTAGAGTACAGGGTAACCGGGGAGCTGTTTTTT
d_call: .; v_call: TRBV7-9; j_call: TRBJ1-1; clone_size: .; cdr3_aa: CASSLESWNTEAFF; cdr3_nt: TGTGCCAGCAGCTTAGAGAGCTGGAACACTGAAGCTTTCTTT
d_call: .; v_call: TRBV4-2; j_call: TRBJ2-1; clone_size: many; cdr3_aa: CASSQDRAWTYNEQFF; cdr3_nt: TGTGCCAGCAGCCAAGACCGGGCATGGACCTACAATGAGCAGTTCTTC
d_call: .; v_call: TRBV29-1; j_call: TRBJ2-5; clone_size: .; cdr3_aa: CSVRDDQETQYF; cdr3_nt: TGCAGCGTCCGGGACGACCAAGAGACCCAGTACTTC
d_call: TRBD2; v_call: TRBV7-9; j_call: TRBJ2-1; clone_size: many; cdr3_aa: CASSSGLAGGNEQFF; cdr3_nt: TGTGCCAGCAGCTCGGGACTAGCGGGAGGTAATGAGCAGTTCTTC
d_call: .; v_call: TRBV14; j_call: TRBJ2-5; clone_size: .; cdr3_aa: CASSQTGLQETQYF; cdr3_nt: TGTGCCAGCAGCCAGACAGGACTACAAGAGACCCAGTACTTC
d_call: TRBD2; v_call: TRBV28; j_call: TRBJ2-7; clone_size: many; cdr3_aa: CASSQGLAGAYEQYF; cdr3_nt: TGTGCCAGCAGCCAGGGGCTAGCGGGAGCCTACGAGCAGTACTTC
d_call: .; v_call: TRBV27; j_call: TRBJ1-2; clone_size: .; cdr3_aa: CASSPGRWDNGYTF; cdr3_nt: TGTGCCAGCAGTCCTGGGAGGTGGGACAATGGCTACACCTTC
d_call: TRBD1; v_call: TRBV7-9; j_call: TRBJ2-1; clone_size: .; cdr3_aa: CASIQGGNNEQFF; cdr3_nt: TGTGCCAGCATACAGGGGGGCAACAATGAGCAGTTCTTC
d_call: .; v_call: TRBV10-3; j_call: TRBJ2-1; clone_size: .; cdr3_aa: CATRLDYNEQFF; cdr3_nt: TGTGCCACGCGCCTTGATTACAATGAGCAGTTCTTC
d_call: TRBD2; v_call: TRBV20-1; j_call: TRBJ2-1; clone_size: .; cdr3_aa: CSARGSGRARNEQFF; cdr3_nt: TGCAGTGCTAGAGGGTCCGGGAGGGCCAGAAATGAGCAGTTCTTC
d_call: .; v_call: TRBV29-1; j_call: TRBJ1-1; clone_size: few; cdr3_aa: CSVLRPPNTEAFF; cdr3_nt: TGCAGCGTCTTAAGGCCCCCGAACACTGAAGCTTTCTTT
d_call: TRBD2; v_call: TRBV5-1; j_call: TRBJ2-7; clone_size: .; cdr3_aa: CASSPGLDEQYF; cdr3_nt: TGCGCCAGCAGCCCGGGACTAGACGAGCAGTACTTC
d_call: TRBD1; v_call: TRBV5-1; j_call: TRBJ2-5; clone_size: .; cdr3_aa: CACSIDRAETQYF; cdr3_nt: TGCGCCTGCAGCATTGACAGGGCGGAGACCCAGTACTTC
d_call: .; v_call: TRBV10-3; j_call: TRBJ2-5; clone_size: .; cdr3_aa: CAISEGFQETQYF; cdr3_nt: TGTGCCATCAGTGAGGGTTTCCAAGAGACCCAGTACTTC
d_call: TRBD2; v_call: TRBV12-3/TRBV12-4; j_call: TRBJ2-1; clone_size: many; cdr3_aa: CASSTGTSGRYGDNEQFF; cdr3_nt: TGTGCCAGCAGTACCGGGACTAGCGGGAGGTACGGCGACAATGAGCAGTTCTTC
d_call: .; v_call: TRBV5-1; j_call: TRBJ2-5; clone_size: many; cdr3_aa: CASSPDTGPQETQYF; cdr3_nt: TGCGCCAGCAGCCCAGACACAGGGCCCCAAGAGACCCAGTACTTC
d_call: .; v_call: TRBV25-1; j_call: TRBJ2-5; clone_size: .; cdr3_aa: CASSEYGGKIETQYF; cdr3_nt: TGTGCCAGCAGTGAATATGGGGGGAAAATAGAGACCCAGTACTTC
d_call: TRBD1; v_call: TRBV5-1; j_call: TRBJ2-4; clone_size: .; cdr3_aa: CASSKGQAEAKNIQYF; cdr3_nt: TGCGCCAGCAGCAAGGGACAGGCGGAAGCCAAAAACATTCAGTACTTC
d_call: .; v_call: TRBV5-1; j_call: TRBJ1-2; clone_size: .; cdr3_aa: CVSSDNNYGYTF; cdr3_nt: TGCGTCAGCAGCGATAATAACTATGGCTACACCTTC
d_call: .; v_call: TRBV12-3/TRBV12-4; j_call: TRBJ1-4; clone_size: .; cdr3_aa: CASSSPPGQLFF; cdr3_nt: TGTGCCAGCAGTTCCCCCCCCGGACAACTGTTTTTT
d_call: TRBD2; v_call: TRBV7-3; j_call: TRBJ2-5; clone_size: .; cdr3_aa: CASSLTPRGAGGQETQYF; cdr3_nt: TGTGCCAGCAGCTTAACCCCCCGGGGAGCGGGAGGACAAGAGACCCAGTACTTC
d_call: .; v_call: TRBV6-2/TRBV6-3; j_call: TRBJ2-7; clone_size: .; cdr3_aa: CASSRPTTYEQYF; cdr3_nt: TGTGCCAGCAGCCGACCGACGACCTACGAGCAGTACTTC
d_call: .; v_call: TRBV7-9; j_call: TRBJ1-1; clone_size: many; cdr3_aa: CASSATGNTEAFF; cdr3_nt: TGTGCCAGCAGCGCGACAGGGAACACTGAAGCTTTCTTT
d_call: .; v_call: TRBV2; j_call: TRBJ2-1; clone_size: .; cdr3_aa: CASSEPFNNEQFF; cdr3_nt: TGTGCCAGCAGTGAACCCTTCAACAATGAGCAGTTCTTC
d_call: .; v_call: TRBV5-8; j_call: TRBJ2-7; clone_size: many; cdr3_aa: CASSLGAGRSYEQYF; cdr3_nt: TGTGCCAGCAGCTTAGGGGCAGGGAGGTCCTACGAGCAGTACTTC
d_call: .; v_call: TRBV9; j_call: TRBJ1-2; clone_size: .; cdr3_aa: CASSVGPSNYGYTF; cdr3_nt: TGTGCCAGCAGCGTAGGCCCTTCCAACTATGGCTACACCTTC
d_call: .; v_call: TRBV6-1; j_call: TRBJ2-3; clone_size: many; cdr3_aa: CASSDRLSTYTQYF; cdr3_nt: TGTGCCAGCAGTGACAGGCTTAGTACTTATACGCAGTATTTT
d_call: .; v_call: TRBV12-5; j_call: TRBJ2-1; clone_size: .; cdr3_aa: CASGRLVSEQFF; cdr3_nt: TGTGCTAGTGGAAGACTAGTGAGTGAGCAGTTCTTC
d_call: .; v_call: TRBV20-1; j_call: TRBJ1-6; clone_size: .; cdr3_aa: CSAVPRGPYNSPLHF; cdr3_nt: TGCAGTGCCGTACCAAGGGGCCCGTATAATTCACCCCTCCACTTT
d_call: TRBD2; v_call: TRBV5-1; j_call: TRBJ2-3; clone_size: .; cdr3_aa: CASSFAGGRDTQYF; cdr3_nt: TGCGCCAGCAGCTTCGCGGGAGGGCGAGATACGCAGTATTTT
d_call: .; v_call: TRBV28; j_call: TRBJ2-7; clone_size: .; cdr3_aa: CASSLGADYEQYF; cdr3_nt: TGTGCCAGCAGTCTCGGGGCCGACTACGAGCAGTACTTC
d_call: .; v_call: TRBV7-7; j_call: TRBJ2-7; clone_size: few; cdr3_aa: CASSLGGITDEQYF; cdr3_nt: TGTGCCAGCAGCTTGGGGGGAATAACAGACGAGCAGTACTTC
d_call: TRBD2; v_call: TRBV4-1; j_call: TRBJ2-5; clone_size: .; cdr3_aa: CASSSRSGAGETQYF; cdr3_nt: TGCGCCAGCAGCTCCCGTAGCGGAGCGGGGGAGACCCAGTACTTC
d_call: .; v_call: TRBV29-1; j_call: TRBJ2-1; clone_size: .; cdr3_aa: CSVGGRGVSEQFF; cdr3_nt: TGCAGCGTTGGGGGACGGGGAGTCAGTGAGCAGTTCTTC
d_call: TRBD1; v_call: TRBV7-2; j_call: TRBJ2-7; clone_size: .; cdr3_aa: CASSLEGTGVYEQYF; cdr3_nt: TGTGCCAGCAGCTTAGAGGGGACAGGAGTCTACGAGCAGTACTTC
d_call: TRBD1; v_call: TRBV12-3/TRBV12-4; j_call: TRBJ2-1; clone_size: .; cdr3_aa: CASSRQGEYNEQFF; cdr3_nt: TGTGCCAGCAGTCGACAGGGGGAATACAATGAGCAGTTCTTC
d_call: TRBD2; v_call: TRBV6-5; j_call: TRBJ2-1; clone_size: .; cdr3_aa: CASSYGGSGRISYNEQFF; cdr3_nt: TGTGCCAGCAGTTACGGTGGTAGCGGGAGGATCAGCTACAATGAGCAGTTCTTC
d_call: .; v_call: TRBV4-1; j_call: TRBJ1-4; clone_size: .; cdr3_aa: CASSQVYGAPANEKLFF; cdr3_nt: TGCGCCAGCAGCCAAGTTTATGGGGCGCCGGCTAATGAAAAACTGTTTTTT
d_call: .; v_call: TRBV20-1; j_call: TRBJ2-1; clone_size: few; cdr3_aa: CSPQRNGEQFF; cdr3_nt: TGCAGTCCACAAAGGAACGGGGAGCAGTTCTTC
d_call: TRBD2; v_call: TRBV4-3; j_call: TRBJ2-1; clone_size: many; cdr3_aa: CASSQAVPGLAGVVYEQFF; cdr3_nt: TGCGCCAGCAGCCAAGCAGTCCCGGGACTAGCGGGAGTAGTGTATGAGCAGTTCTTC
d_call: TRBD1; v_call: TRBV20-1; j_call: TRBJ2-6; clone_size: few; cdr3_aa: CSASKTWRQGATGANVLTF; cdr3_nt: TGCAGTGCTAGTAAGACGTGGAGACAGGGGGCGACCGGGGCCAACGTCCTGACTTTC
d_call: .; v_call: TRBV28; j_call: TRBJ1-4; clone_size: .; cdr3_aa: CASSLTEKLFF; cdr3_nt: TGTGCCAGCAGCCTGACCGAAAAACTGTTTTTT
d_call: .; v_call: TRBV4-2; j_call: TRBJ2-5; clone_size: .; cdr3_aa: CASSRSLGDETQYF; cdr3_nt: TGTGCCAGCAGCCGAAGTTTAGGGGACGAGACCCAGTACTTC
d_call: .; v_call: TRBV11-3; j_call: TRBJ2-5; clone_size: few; cdr3_aa: CASSSSRGGTQYF; cdr3_nt: TGTGCCAGCAGCTCGAGCCGAGGAGGGACCCAGTACTTC